The clone carrying this T cell receptor beta chain appeared a few times. The data were obtained in a study of T-cell memory formation after mild COVID-19. Study in general: TCR clusters largely stayed donor specific.

This CDR3 region has 14 residues. The V gene lost 0 bases and the J gene lost 8 bases, with 13 bases spanning the gap. Germline V gene lookup returns CDR1 MNHEY and CDR2 SVGAGI. TCRdb re-called the 5' RACE reads with MiXCR, one entry per CDR3 protein. This table holds roughly 180,000 distinct CDR3 sequences, 11% found once. The chain employs TRBV6-5 and TRBJ1-2; no firm D call. The sequenced sample consisted of PBMCs or a T cell subset sorted from them (not recorded which). The clonotype was recovered from a man between 18 and 35 years old who had mild COVID-19 (a few samples of this study predate the infection). Cell type and time point are not known. The CDR3: CASSYSNSEGGYTF. The DNA of the CDR3 is TGTGCCAGCAGTTACTCGAACTCGGAAGGGGGCTACACCTTC.